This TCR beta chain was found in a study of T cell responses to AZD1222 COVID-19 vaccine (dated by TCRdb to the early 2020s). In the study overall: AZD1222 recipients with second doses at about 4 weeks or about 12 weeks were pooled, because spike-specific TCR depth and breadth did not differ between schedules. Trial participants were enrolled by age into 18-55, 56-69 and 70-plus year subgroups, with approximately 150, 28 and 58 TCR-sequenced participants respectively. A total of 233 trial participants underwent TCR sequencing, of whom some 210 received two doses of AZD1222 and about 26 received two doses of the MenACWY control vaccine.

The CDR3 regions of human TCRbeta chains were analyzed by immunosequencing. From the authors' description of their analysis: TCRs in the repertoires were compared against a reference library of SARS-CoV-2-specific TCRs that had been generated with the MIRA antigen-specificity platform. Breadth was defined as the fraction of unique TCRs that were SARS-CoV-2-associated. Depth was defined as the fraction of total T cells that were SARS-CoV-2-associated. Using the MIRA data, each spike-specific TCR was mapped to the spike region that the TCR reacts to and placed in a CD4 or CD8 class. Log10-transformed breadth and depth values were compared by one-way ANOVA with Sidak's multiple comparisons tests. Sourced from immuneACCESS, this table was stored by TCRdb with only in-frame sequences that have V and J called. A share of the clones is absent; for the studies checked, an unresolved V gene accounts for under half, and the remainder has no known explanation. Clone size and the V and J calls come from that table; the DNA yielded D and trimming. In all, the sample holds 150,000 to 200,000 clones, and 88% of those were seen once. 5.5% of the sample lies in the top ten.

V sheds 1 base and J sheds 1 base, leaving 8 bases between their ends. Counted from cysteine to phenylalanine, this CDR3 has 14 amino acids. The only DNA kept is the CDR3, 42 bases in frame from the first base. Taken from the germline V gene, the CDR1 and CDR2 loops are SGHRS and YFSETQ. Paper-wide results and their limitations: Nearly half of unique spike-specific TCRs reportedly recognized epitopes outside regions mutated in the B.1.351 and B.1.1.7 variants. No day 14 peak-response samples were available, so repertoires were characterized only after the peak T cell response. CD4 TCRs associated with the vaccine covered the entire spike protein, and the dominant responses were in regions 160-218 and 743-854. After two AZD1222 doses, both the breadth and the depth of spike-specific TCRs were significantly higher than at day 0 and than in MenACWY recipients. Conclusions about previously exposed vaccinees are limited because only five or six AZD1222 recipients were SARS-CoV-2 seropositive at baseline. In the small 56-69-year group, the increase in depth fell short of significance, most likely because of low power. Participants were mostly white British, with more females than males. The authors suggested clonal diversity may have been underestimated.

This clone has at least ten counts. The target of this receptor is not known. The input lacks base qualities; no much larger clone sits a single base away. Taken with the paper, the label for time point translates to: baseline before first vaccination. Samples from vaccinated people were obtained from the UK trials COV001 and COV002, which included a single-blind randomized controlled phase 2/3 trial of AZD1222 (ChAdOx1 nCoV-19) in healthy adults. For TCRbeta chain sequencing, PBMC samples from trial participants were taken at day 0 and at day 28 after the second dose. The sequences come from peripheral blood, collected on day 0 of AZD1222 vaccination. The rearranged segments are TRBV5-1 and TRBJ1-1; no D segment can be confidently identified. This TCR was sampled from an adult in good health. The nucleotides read TGCGCCAGCAGCTTGAACAGTGGGAACACTGAAGCTTTCTTT. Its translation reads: CASSLNSGNTEAFF.